This TCR beta chain was documented in a study of CD8+ T cells in alopecia areata. At the level of the study: At a dose of 5 to 10 mg twice daily, oral tofacitinib was given to treated patients.

Note on this clone: Its target is unknown.

Germline CDR1 is MNHNS and CDR2 is SASEGT. V gave up 0 bases and J gave up 4 bases, with 9 bases separating them. The CDR3 is 14 amino acids. This sample's treatment: oral pan-JAK inhibitor, 5-10 mg twice daily. Peripheral blood and lesional scalp punch biopsies were taken from alopecia areata patients. Extracted from the samples, RNA was reverse transcribed into cDNA to serve as the sequencing template. Clones were sequenced by immunoSEQ multiplex PCR, and TCRdb holds only the in-frame ones, with some missing. The sample gives 100,000 to 120,000 clones, 50% to 65% of which show up once; 3% to 4% is in the top ten. Regarding the study as a whole: Lesional tissue from the scalp (especially in alopecia totalis/universalis) showed higher clonality than normal scalp.

This chain joins TRBV6-1 and TRBJ2-5, with D possibly matching TRBD2 (6 bases). Source: CD4+ T cells sorted from blood, taken at week 24, from a patient treated with tofacitinib. This sequence originates from a human donor with alopecia areata. CDR3 DNA: TGTGCCAGCAGTGAAGCGGTGCGGGGAGAGACCCAGTACTTC. Its translation is CASSEAVRGETQYF.